These T cell receptor beta chains were read from a single sample in a study of blood T cells in healthy people across ages. Via MiXCR, TCRdb re-called the 5' RACE reads, giving one row per CDR3 protein. The table records approximately 580,000 distinct CDR3 sequences, about 25% of them present only once. In addition, the sample was reused for a study of T cells of mothers and their children.

The sample taken for sequencing was blood. The origin of the receptors is a boy aged 5-17 years in good health. The CDR3 runs from the conserved cysteine through the conserved F or W. A D gene is named only where the DNA matches it firmly. The listing skips clone size in some rows; elsewhere it reads once, few, many or a size class.

cdr3_aa: CASSHAGLYNSPLHF
cdr3_nt: TGTGCCAGCAGCCACGCAGGTCTGTATAATTCACCCCTCCACTTT
v_call: TRBV3-1
j_call: TRBJ1-6
clone_size: few
d_call: .

cdr3_aa: CASSVGEGLAAYEQYF
cdr3_nt: TGTGCCAGCAGCGTGGGGGAGGGACTAGCGGCCTACGAGCAGTACTTC
v_call: TRBV9
j_call: TRBJ2-7
clone_size: .
d_call: TRBD2

cdr3_aa: CASSVAVGSSYEQYF
cdr3_nt: TGTGCCAGCAGCGTAGCGGTGGGGAGCTCCTACGAGCAGTACTTC
v_call: TRBV9
j_call: TRBJ2-7
clone_size: .
d_call: .

cdr3_aa: CASSPKTGGTDTQYF
cdr3_nt: TGCGCCAGCAGCCCTAAGACAGGGGGGACAGATACGCAGTATTTT
v_call: TRBV5-1
j_call: TRBJ2-3
clone_size: .
d_call: TRBD1

cdr3_aa: CASSRGQSLAKNIQYF
cdr3_nt: TGTGCCAGCAGCCGCGGACAGTCACTAGCCAAAAACATTCAGTACTTC
v_call: TRBV6-5
j_call: TRBJ2-4
clone_size: .
d_call: .

cdr3_aa: CSVEEAANYGYTF
cdr3_nt: TGCAGCGTTGAAGAGGCAGCTAACTATGGCTACACCTTC
v_call: TRBV29-1
j_call: TRBJ1-2
clone_size: .
d_call: .

cdr3_aa: CASSLIAGVWEQFF
cdr3_nt: TGTGCCAGCAGCTTAATAGCGGGGGTTTGGGAGCAGTTCTTC
v_call: TRBV7-9
j_call: TRBJ2-1
clone_size: few
d_call: TRBD2

cdr3_aa: CAIAPAAGGFEQYF
cdr3_nt: TGTGCCATCGCCCCGGCGGCAGGGGGATTCGAGCAGTACTTC
v_call: TRBV10-3
j_call: TRBJ2-7
clone_size: .
d_call: TRBD1

cdr3_aa: CASSLGQGMNEQYF
cdr3_nt: TGTGCCAGCAGCTTGGGACAGGGTATGAACGAGCAGTACTTC
v_call: TRBV7-6
j_call: TRBJ2-7
clone_size: few
d_call: TRBD1

cdr3_aa: CASSLGSGGSQETQYF
cdr3_nt: TGTGCCAGCAGCTTAGGCTCTGGAGGGAGCCAAGAGACCCAGTACTTC
v_call: TRBV7-2
j_call: TRBJ2-5
clone_size: .
d_call: .

cdr3_aa: CASSLVSGGSEKLFF
cdr3_nt: TGTGCCAGCAGCTTAGTAAGCGGTGGGAGTGAAAAACTGTTTTTT
v_call: TRBV7-9
j_call: TRBJ1-4
clone_size: .
d_call: .